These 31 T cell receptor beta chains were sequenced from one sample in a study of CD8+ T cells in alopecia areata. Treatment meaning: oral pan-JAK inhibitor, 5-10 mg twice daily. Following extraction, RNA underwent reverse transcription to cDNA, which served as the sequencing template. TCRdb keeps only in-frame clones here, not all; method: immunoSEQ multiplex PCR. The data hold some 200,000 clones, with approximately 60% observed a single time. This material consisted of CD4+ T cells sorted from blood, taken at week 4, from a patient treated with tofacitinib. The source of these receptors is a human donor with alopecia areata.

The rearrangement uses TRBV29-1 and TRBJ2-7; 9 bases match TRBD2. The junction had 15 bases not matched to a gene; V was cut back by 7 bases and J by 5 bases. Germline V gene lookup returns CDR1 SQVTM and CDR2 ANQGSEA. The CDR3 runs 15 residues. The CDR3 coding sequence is TGCAGCGCATTCCCGGGGCGCGGGGGGGCAGACGAGCAGTACTTC. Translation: CSAFPGRGGADEQYF.

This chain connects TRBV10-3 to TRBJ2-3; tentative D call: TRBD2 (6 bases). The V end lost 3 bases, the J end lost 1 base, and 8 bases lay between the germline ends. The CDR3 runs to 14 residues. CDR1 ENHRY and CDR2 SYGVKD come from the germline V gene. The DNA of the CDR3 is TGTGCCATCAGTGATGGCGGGGGCACAGATACGCAGTATTTT. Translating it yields CAISDGGGTDTQYF.

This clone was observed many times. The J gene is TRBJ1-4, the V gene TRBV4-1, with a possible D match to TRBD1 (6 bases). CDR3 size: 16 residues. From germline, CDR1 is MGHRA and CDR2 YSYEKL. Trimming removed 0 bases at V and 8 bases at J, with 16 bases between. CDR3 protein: CASSQDGGQRAEKLFF. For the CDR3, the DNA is TGCGCCAGCAGCCAAGATGGGGGGCAGCGGGCGGAAAAACTGTTTTTT.

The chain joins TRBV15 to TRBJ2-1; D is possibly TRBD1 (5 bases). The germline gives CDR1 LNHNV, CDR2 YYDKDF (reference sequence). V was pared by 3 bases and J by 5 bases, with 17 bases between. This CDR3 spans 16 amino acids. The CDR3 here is CATSSYQGRRDNEQFF. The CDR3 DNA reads TGTGCCACCAGCAGCTATCAGGGCCGTAGGGACAATGAGCAGTTCTTC.

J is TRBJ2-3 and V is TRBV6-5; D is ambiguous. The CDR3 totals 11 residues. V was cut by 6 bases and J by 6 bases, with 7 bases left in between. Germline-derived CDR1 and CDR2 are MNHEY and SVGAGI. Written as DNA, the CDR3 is TGTGCCAGCAGGAAGGCGGATACGCAGTATTTT. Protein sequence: CASRKADTQYF.

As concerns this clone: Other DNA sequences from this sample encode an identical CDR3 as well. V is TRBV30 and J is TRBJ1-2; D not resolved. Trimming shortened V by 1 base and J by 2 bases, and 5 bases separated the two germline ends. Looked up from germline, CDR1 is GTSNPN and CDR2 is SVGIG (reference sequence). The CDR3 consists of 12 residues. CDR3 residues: CAWSAGNYGYTF. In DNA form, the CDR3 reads TGTGCCTGGAGTGCAGGAAACTATGGCTACACCTTC.

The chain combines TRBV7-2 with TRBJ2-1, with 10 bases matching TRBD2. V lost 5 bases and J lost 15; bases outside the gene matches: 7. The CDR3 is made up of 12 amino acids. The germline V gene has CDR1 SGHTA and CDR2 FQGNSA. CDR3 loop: CASSPQAGGLFF. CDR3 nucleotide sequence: TGTGCCAGCAGCCCTCAAGCGGGGGGGCTGTTCTTC.

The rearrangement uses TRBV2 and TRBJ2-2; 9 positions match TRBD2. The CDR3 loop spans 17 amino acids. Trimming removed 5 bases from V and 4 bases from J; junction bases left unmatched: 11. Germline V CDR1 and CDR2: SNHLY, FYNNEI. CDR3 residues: CASSRGSGGLSTGELFF. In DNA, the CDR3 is TGTGCCAGCAGTCGGGGGAGCGGGGGGCTGAGCACCGGGGAGCTGTTTTTT.

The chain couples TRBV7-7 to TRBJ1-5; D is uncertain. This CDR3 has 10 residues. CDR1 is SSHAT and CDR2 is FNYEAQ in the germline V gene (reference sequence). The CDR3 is CAEGNQPQHF. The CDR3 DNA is TGTGCTGAAGGGAATCAGCCCCAGCATTTT.

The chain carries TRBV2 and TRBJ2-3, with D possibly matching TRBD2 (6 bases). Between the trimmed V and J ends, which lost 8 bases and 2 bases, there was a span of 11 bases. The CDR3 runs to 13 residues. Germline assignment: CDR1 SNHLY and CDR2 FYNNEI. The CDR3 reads CASPPGLTDTQYF. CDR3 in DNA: TGTGCCAGCCCTCCGGGACTCACAGATACGCAGTATTTT.

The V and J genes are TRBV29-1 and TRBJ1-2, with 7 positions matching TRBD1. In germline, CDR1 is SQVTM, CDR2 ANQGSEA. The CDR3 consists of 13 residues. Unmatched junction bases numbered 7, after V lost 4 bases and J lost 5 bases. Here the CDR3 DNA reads TGCAGCGTTGTAGGAGGGGGCGCGTATGGCTACACCTTC. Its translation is CSVVGGGAYGYTF.

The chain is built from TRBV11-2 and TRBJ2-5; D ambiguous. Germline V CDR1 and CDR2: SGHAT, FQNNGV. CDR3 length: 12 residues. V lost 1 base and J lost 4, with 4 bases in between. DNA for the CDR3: TGTGCCAGCAGCTTAGGGCGAGAGACCCAGTACTTC. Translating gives CASSLGRETQYF.

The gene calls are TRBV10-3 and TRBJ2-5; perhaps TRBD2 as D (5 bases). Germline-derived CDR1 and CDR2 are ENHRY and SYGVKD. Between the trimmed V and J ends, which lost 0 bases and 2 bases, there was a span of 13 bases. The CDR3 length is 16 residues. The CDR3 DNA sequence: TGTGCCATCAGTGAGTCGAGTAACCCGGGGCAAGAGACCCAGTACTTC. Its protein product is CAISESSNPGQETQYF.

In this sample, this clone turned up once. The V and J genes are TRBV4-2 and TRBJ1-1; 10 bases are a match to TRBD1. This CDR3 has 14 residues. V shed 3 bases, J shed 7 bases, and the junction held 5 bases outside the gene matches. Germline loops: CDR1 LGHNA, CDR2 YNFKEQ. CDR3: CASSHQDRGNEAFF. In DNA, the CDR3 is TGTGCCAGCAGCCACCAGGACAGGGGGAATGAAGCTTTCTTT.

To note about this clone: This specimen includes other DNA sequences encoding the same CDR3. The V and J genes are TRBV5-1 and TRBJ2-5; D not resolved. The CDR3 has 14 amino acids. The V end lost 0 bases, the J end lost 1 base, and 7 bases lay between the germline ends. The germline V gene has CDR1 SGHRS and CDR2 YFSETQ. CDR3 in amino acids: CASSLGAGQETQYF. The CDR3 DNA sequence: TGCGCCAGCAGCTTGGGAGCAGGCCAAGAGACCCAGTACTTC.

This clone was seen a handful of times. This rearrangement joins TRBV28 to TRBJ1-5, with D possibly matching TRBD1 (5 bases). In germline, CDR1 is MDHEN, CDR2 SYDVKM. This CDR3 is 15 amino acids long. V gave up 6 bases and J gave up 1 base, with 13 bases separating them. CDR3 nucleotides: TGTGCCAGCAGACCGTGGGGGGACAGCAATCAGCCCCAGCATTTT. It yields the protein CASRPWGDSNQPQHF.

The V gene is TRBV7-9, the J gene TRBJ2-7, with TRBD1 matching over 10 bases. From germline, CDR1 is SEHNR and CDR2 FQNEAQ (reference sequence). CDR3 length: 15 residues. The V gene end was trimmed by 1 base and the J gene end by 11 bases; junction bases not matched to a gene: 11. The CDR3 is CASSLEGGTGAKKYF. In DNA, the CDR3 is TGTGCCAGCAGCTTAGAAGGAGGGACAGGGGCGAAGAAGTACTTC.

The CDR3 nucleotides read TGCAGCGTTTCAGTAACAGACTACGAGCAGTACTTC. Residues: CSVSVTDYEQYF. The chain is built from TRBV29-1 and TRBJ2-7; D gene ambiguous. Trimming pared 5 bases from V and 3 bases from J, leaving 11 bases between. CDR1 and CDR2 (germline): SQVTM, ANQGSEA. The CDR3 loop spans 12 amino acids.

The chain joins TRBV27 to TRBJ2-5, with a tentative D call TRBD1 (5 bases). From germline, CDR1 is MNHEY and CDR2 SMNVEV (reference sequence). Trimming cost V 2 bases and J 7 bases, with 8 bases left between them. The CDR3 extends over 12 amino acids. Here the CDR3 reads CASSLRRGTQYF. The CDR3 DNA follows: TGTGCCAGCAGTTTACGAAGGGGGACCCAGTACTTC.

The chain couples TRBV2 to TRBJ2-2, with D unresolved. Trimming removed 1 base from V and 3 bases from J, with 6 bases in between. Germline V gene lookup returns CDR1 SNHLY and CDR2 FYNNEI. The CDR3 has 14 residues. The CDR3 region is CASSEGGHTGELFF. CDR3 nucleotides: TGTGCCAGCAGTGAAGGCGGACACACCGGGGAGCTGTTTTTT.

The CDR3 sequence is CASSVGGLGLAASSSYNEQFF. Written as DNA, the CDR3 is TGTGCCAGCAGCGTAGGAGGGTTGGGACTAGCGGCCTCTAGCTCCTACAATGAGCAGTTCTTC. This chain joins TRBV9 and TRBJ2-1; 11 bases match TRBD2. The CDR3 has 21 residues. With V trimmed by 0 bases and J by 0 bases, 14 bases remained unmatched. The germline V gene has CDR1 SGDLS and CDR2 YYNGEE.

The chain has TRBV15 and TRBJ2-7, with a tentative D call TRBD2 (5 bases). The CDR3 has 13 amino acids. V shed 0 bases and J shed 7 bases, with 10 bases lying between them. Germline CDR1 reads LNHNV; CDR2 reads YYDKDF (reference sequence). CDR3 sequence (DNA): TGTGCCACCAGCAGAGATGGAGGTCTAGAGCAGTACTTC. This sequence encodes CATSRDGGLEQYF.

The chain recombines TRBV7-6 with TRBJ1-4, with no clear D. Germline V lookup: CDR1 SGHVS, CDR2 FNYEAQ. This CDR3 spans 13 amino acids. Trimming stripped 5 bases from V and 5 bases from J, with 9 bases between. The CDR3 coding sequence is TGTGCCAGCAGCACAGACCCGAATGAAAAACTGTTTTTT. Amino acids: CASSTDPNEKLFF.

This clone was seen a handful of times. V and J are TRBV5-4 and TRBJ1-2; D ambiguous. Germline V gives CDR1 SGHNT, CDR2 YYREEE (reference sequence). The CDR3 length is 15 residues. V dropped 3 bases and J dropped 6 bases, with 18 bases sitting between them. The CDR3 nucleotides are TGTGCCAGCAGCTCTGCTAGTGGGCTTCTAGATGGCTACACCTTC. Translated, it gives CASSSASGLLDGYTF. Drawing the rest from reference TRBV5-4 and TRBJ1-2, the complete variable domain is ETGVTQSPTHLIKTRGQQVTLRCSSQSGHNTVSWYQQALGQGPQFIFQYYREEENGRGNFPPRFSGLQFPNYSSELNVNALELDDSALYLCASSSASGLLDGYTFGSGTRLTVV.

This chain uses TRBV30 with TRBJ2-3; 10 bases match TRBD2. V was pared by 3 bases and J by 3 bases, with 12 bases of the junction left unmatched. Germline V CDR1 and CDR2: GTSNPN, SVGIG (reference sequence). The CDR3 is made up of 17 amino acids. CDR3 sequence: CAWSFSGGTDSTDTQYF. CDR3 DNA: TGTGCCTGGAGCTTTAGCGGGGGGACCGATTCGACAGATACGCAGTATTTT. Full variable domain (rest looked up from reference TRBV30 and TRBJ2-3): SQTIHQWPATLVQPVGSPLSLECTVEGTSNPNLYWYRQAAGRGLQLLFYSVGIGQISSEVPQNLSASRPQDRQFILSSKKLLLSDSGFYLCAWSFSGGTDSTDTQYFGPGTRLTVL.

As DNA, the CDR3 is TGTGCCTCAAGCGACACCTGGACCCCGGGGTACCAAGAGACCCAGTACTTC. It is translated as CASSDTWTPGYQETQYF. The chain couples TRBV30 to TRBJ2-5; possible D gene TRBD2, 5 bases. CDR1 GTSNPN and CDR2 SVGIG come from the germline V gene (reference sequence). Trimming removed 7 bases from V and 0 bases from J, with 24 bases in between. There are 17 residues in the CDR3.

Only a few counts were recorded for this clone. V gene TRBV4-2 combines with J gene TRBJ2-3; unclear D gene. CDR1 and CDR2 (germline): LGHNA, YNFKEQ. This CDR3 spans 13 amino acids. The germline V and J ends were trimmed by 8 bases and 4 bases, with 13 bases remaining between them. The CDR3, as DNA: TGTGCCAGCCAAGGTCAGTCGTCAGATACGCAGTATTTT. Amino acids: CASQGQSSDTQYF.

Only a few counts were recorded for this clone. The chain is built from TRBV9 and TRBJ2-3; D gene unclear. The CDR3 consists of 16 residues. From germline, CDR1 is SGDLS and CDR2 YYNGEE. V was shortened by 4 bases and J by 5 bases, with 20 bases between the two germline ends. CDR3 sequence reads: CASSFAPHSAQDTQYF. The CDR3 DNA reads TGTGCCAGCAGCTTCGCGCCCCATTCCGCCCAAGATACGCAGTATTTT.

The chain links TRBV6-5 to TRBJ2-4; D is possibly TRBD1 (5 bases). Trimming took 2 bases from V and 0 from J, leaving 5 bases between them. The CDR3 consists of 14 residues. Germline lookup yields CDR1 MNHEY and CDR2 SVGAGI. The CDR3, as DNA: TGTGCCAGCAGTTACAGGGGAGCCAAAAACATTCAGTACTTC. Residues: CASSYRGAKNIQYF.

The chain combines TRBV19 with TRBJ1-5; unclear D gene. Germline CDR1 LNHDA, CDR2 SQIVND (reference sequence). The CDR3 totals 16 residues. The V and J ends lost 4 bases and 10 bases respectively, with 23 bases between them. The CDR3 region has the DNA TGTGCCAGTAGTAGGGCGGACGGGTATTTATCGTTCCCCCAGCATTTT. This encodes CASSRADGYLSFPQHF.

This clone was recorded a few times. The CDR3 spells CAWSVQLNEKLFF. The CDR3 DNA reads TGTGCCTGGAGTGTACAGCTTAATGAAAAACTGTTTTTT. V gene TRBV30 combines with J gene TRBJ1-4, with no clear D. This CDR3 has 13 residues. V shed 0 bases and J shed 4 bases, with 6 bases lying between them. The germline V gene has CDR1 GTSNPN and CDR2 SVGIG (reference sequence).